This T cell receptor (beta chain) was observed in a study of T cell repertoires in cytomegalovirus infection (dated by TCRdb to about 2019). Describing the broader study: Donor HLA type was relevant to the analysis, as public TCR beta signatures indicated carriage of CMV infection together with the matching HLA type.

Sequencing took place on an Illumina HiSeq 1500. In-frame beta chains were kept once TCRdb had trimmed the public reads at Q25 with fastp and called clones with MiXCR. Each CDR3 protein appears once, grouped with its most common genes and DNA. This sample gives around 120,000 distinct CDR3 sequences in total; 20% to 30% of them show up just once. Of the sample, 30% to 40% falls within the top ten clones. Spanning cysteine to phenylalanine, the CDR3 consists of 16 amino acids. Only CDR3 DNA is held: 48 bases, read in frame from base 1. Reading the germline V gene gives CDR1 SGHTA and CDR2 FQGNSA. V sheds 3 bases and J sheds 0 bases, leaving 14 bases between their ends. On the study overall, not on this receptor specifically: Cumulative frequency of public TCR beta family members discriminated carriers of CMV infection plus the relevant HLA type in this cohort and an independent 352-donor cohort. The ex vivo response was dominated by HLA-C-restricted CMV-specific TCR beta clonotypes, which also provided the single most frequent clonotype in two of eight donors.

A word on this clonotype: No cognate antigen has been identified for it. The record has no base qualities; no much larger clone is one base away.

The chain is encoded by TRBV7-2 joined to TRBJ2-5, with TRBD2 perhaps the D gene, on 6 matching bases. Sequenced sample: PBMCs, sequenced either directly or after in vitro stimulation (not recorded which). This receptor was identified in a human donor in good health (CMV status not recorded). Some clones in this sample may be carry-over from other donors' samples. The sequenced DNA is TGTGCCAGCAGCTTCGGGGGATCAGCGTACCAAGAGACCCAGTACTTC. The encoded protein is CASSFGGSAYQETQYF.